The entry below describes one TCR beta chain. Antigen: not known. This record comes from a study of T cells after yellow fever vaccination. TCRdb recomputed calls from the 5' RACE reads with MiXCR, one row per CDR3 protein. The data hold 300,000 to 350,000 distinct CDR3 sequences, with roughly 8.6% observed a single time. General observations from the study: After the booster, 95% to 98% of CD4 and roughly nine tenths of CD8 primary-response clones were re-detected.

Material: PBMCs, obtained around 45 days after the first yellow fever vaccination. This clonotype was sampled from a man younger than 35 who received the YFV17D yellow fever vaccine.

CDR3 protein: CASSSPGLAGRHNEQFF. CDR3 DNA: TGTGCCAGCAGTTCTCCGGGACTAGCGGGGAGGCACAATGAGCAGTTCTTC. The V and J genes are TRBV27 and TRBJ2-1; 13 nucleotides agree with TRBD2. The CDR3 length is 17 residues. Losses at the gene ends were 4 bases for V and 5 bases for J; bases not matched to a gene: 8. Germline CDR1 MNHEY, CDR2 SMNVEV (reference sequence).